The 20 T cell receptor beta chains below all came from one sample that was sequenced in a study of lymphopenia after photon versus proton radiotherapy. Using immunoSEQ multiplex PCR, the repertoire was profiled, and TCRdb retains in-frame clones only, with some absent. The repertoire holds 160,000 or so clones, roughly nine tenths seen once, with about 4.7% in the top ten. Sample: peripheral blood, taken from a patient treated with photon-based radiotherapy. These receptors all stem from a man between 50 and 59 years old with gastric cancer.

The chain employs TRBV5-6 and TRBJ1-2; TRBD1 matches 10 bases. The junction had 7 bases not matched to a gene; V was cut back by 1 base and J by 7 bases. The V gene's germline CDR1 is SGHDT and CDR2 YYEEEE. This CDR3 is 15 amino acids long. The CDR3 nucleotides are TGTGCCAGCAGCTTGTTAGGACAGGGGGTGGCTGGCTACACCTTC. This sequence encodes CASSLLGQGVAGYTF.

CDR3 nucleotides: TGCGCCAGCAGCCAAGGGGCGGACACTTATAGCAATCAGCCCCAGCATTTT. It yields the protein CASSQGADTYSNQPQHF. The chain links TRBV4-1 to TRBJ1-5; D may be TRBD1 (5 bases). This CDR3 has 17 residues. Germline V gives CDR1 MGHRA, CDR2 YSYEKL. Trimming cost V 1 base and J 0 bases, with 13 bases left between them.

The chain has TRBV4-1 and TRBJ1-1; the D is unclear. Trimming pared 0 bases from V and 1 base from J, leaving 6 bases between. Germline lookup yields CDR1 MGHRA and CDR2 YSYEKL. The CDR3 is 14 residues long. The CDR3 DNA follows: TGCGCCAGCAGCCAAGATATTAGGAACACTGAAGCTTTCTTT. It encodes CASSQDIRNTEAFF.

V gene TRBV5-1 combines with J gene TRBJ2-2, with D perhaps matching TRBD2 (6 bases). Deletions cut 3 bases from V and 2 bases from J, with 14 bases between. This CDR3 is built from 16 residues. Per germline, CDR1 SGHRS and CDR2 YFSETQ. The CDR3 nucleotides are TGCGCCAGCAGCTCTCTTGGCGGGGCAAACACCGGGGAGCTGTTTTTT. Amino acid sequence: CASSSLGGANTGELFF.

The CDR3 loop is CASSYSGEETEAFF. CDR3 nucleotide sequence: TGTGCCAGCAGTTACAGCGGAGAGGAGACTGAAGCTTTCTTT. V usage is TRBV6-5 and J usage is TRBJ1-1; no firm D call. CDR3 size: 14 residues. The V end was cut by 2 bases, the J end by 5 bases, with 12 bases between. CDR1 is MNHEY, CDR2 SVGAGI, per germline.

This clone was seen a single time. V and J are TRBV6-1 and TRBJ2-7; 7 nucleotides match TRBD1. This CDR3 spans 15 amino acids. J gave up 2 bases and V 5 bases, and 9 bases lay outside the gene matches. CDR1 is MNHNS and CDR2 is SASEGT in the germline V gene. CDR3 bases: TGTGCCAGCAGTAGGAACAGGGGAAGCCCCTACGAGCAGTACTTC. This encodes CASSRNRGSPYEQYF.

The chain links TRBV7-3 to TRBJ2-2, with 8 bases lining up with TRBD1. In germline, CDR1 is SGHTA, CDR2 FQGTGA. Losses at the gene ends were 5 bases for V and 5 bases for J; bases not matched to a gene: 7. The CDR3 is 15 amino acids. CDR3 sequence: CASSPGTGYTGELFF. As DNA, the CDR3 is TGTGCCAGCAGCCCCGGGACAGGTTATACCGGGGAGCTGTTTTTT.

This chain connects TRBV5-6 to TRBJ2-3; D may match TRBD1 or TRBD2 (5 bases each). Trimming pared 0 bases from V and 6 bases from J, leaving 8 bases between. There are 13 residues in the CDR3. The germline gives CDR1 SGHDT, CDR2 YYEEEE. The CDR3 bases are TGTGCCAGCAGCTTGGGGGGGAAGGATACGCAGTATTTT. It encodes CASSLGGKDTQYF.

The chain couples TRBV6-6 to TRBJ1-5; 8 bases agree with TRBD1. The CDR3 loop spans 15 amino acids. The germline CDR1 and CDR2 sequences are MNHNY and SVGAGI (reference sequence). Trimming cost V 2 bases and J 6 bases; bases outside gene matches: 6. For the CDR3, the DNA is TGTGCCAGCAGTTACGGGGGCAGGGGGCGTCAGCCCCAGCATTTT. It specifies CASSYGGRGRQPQHF.

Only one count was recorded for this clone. In DNA, the CDR3 is TGTGCCAGCAGCTTACAGTTCTACGAGCAGTACTTC. Its translation is CASSLQFYEQYF. This chain links TRBV11-2 with TRBJ2-7; D uncertain. V was cut by 2 bases and J by 3 bases, with 5 bases left in between. The CDR3 is 12 residues long. Per the germline V gene, CDR1 is SGHAT and CDR2 is FQNNGV. Combining the CDR3 with reference TRBV11-2 and TRBJ2-7 gives the whole variable domain EAGVAQSPRYKIIEKRQSVAFWCNPISGHATLYWYQQILGQGPKLLIQFQNNGVVDDSQLPKDRFSAERLKGVDSTLKIQPAKLEDSAVYLCASSLQFYEQYFGPGTRLTVT.

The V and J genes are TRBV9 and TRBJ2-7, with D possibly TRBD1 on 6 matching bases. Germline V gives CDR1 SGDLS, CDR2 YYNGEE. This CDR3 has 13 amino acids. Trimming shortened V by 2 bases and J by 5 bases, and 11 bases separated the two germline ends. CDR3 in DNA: TGTGCCAGCAGCGTTTCAGGGGTCAACGAGCAGTACTTC. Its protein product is CASSVSGVNEQYF.

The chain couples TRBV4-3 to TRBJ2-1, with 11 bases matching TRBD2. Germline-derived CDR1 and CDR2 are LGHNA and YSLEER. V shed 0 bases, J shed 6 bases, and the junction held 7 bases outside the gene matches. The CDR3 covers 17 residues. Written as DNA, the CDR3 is TGCGCCAGCAGCCAAGACCCACTAGCGGGAGAGGGCAATGAGCAGTTCTTC. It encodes CASSQDPLAGEGNEQFF.

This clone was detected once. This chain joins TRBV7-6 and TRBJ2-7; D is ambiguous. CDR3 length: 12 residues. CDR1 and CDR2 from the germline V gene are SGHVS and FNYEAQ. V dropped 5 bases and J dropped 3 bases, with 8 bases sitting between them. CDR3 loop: CASSQNGYEQYF. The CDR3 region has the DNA TGTGCCAGCAGCCAGAACGGCTACGAGCAGTACTTC. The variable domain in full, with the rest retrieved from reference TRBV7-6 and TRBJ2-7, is GAGVSQSPRYKVTKRGQDVALRCDPISGHVSLYWYRQALGQGPEFLTYFNYEAQQDKSGLPNDRFSAERPEGSISTLTIQRTEQRDSAMYRCASSQNGYEQYFGPGTRLTVT.

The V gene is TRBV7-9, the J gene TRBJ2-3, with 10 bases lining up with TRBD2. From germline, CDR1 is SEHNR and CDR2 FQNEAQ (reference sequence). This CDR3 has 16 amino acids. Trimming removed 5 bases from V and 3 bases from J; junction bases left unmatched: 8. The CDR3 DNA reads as TGTGCCAGCAGCCGAACTAGCGGGATTGGGACAGATACGCAGTATTTT. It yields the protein CASSRTSGIGTDTQYF.

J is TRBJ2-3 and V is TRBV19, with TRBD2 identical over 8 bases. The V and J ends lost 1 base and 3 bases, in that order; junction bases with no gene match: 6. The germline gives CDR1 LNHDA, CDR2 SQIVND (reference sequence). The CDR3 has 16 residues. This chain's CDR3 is CASSIGSGKTTDTQYF. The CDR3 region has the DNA TGTGCCAGTAGTATAGGTAGCGGGAAAACGACAGATACGCAGTATTTT.

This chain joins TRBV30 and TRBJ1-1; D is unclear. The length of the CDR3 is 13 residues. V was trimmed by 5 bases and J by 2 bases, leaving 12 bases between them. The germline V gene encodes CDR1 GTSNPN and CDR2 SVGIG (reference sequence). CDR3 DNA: TGTGCCTGGGGGTCCCGGAGAAACACTGAAGCTTTCTTT. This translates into CAWGSRRNTEAFF.

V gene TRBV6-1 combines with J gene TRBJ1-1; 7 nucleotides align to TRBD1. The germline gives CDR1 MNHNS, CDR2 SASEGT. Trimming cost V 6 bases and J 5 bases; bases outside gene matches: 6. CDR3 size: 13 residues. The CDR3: CASRQGRGTEAFF. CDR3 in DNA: TGTGCCAGCAGACAGGGGAGGGGAACTGAAGCTTTCTTT.

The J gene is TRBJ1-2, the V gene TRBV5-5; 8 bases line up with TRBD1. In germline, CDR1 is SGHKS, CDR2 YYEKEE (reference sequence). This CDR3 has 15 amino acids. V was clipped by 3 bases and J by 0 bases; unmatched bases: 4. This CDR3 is CASSYGQGANYGYTF. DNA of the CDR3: TGTGCCAGCAGCTACGGACAGGGAGCTAACTATGGCTACACCTTC.

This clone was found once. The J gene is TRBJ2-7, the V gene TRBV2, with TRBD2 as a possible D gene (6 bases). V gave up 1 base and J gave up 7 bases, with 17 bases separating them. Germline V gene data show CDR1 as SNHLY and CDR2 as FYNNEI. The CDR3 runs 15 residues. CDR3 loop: CASSEDGRRRGEQYF. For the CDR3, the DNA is TGTGCCAGCAGTGAAGACGGGAGACGGAGAGGGGAGCAGTACTTC.

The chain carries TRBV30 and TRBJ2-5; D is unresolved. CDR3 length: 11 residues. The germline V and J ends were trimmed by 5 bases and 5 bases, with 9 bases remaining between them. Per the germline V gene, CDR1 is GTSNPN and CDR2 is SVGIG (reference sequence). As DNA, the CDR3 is TGTGCCTGGGGAAATAGCGAGACCCAGTACTTC. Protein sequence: CAWGNSETQYF.